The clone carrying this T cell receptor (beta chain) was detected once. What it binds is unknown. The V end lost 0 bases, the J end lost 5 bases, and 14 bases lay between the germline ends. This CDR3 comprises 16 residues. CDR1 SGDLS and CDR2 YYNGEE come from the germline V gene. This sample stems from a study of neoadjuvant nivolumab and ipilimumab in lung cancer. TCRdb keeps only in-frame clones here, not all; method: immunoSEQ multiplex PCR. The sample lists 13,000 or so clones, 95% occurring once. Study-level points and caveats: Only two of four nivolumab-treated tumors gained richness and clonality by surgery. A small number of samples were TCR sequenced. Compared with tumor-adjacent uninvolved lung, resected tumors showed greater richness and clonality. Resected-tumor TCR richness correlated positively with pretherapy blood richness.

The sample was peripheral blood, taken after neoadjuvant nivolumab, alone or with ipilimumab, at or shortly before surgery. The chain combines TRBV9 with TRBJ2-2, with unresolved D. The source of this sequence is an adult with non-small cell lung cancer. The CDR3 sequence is CASSVAALLRTGELFF. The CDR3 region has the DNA TGTGCCAGCAGCGTAGCGGCTCTCTTGAGGACCGGGGAGCTGTTTTTT.